This TCR beta chain was captured in a study of blood T cell repertoires in COVID-19. Profiling relied on immunoSEQ multiplex PCR, and the TCRdb table lists in-frame clones only, not all of them. The data show 150,000 to 200,000 clones, about 88% seen once. The germline gives CDR1 KGHSH, CDR2 LQKENI. J lost 3 bases, V lost 5 bases, and 3 bases had no gene match. The CDR3 extends over 13 amino acids. This receptor was taken from a woman aged 18-29 years who had recovered from COVID-19. The sequenced sample was PBMCs or T cells enriched from blood (not recorded which). The V gene is TRBV18, the J gene TRBJ2-7, with TRBD2 identical over 8 bases. The CDR3 is CASSSGLDYEQYF. DNA for the CDR3: TGTGCCAGCTCATCGGGACTAGACTACGAGCAGTACTTC. Supplemented by reference TRBV18 and TRBJ2-7, the full variable domain reads NAGVMQNPRHLVRRRGQEARLRCSPMKGHSHVYWYRQLPEEGLKFMVYLQKENIIDESGMPKERFSAEFPKEGPSILRIQQVVRGDSAAYFCASSSGLDYEQYFGPGTRLTVT.